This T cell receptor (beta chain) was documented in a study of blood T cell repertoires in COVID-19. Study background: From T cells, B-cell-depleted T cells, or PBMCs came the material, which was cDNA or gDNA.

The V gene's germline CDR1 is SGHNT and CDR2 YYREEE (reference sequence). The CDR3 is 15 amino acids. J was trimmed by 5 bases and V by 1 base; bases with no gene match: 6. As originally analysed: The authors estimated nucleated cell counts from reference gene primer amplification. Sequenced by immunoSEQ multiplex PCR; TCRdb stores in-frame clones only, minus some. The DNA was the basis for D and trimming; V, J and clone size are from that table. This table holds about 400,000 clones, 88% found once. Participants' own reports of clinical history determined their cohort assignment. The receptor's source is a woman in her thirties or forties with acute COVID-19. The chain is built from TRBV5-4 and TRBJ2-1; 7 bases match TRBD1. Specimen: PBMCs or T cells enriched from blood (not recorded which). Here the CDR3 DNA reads TGTGCCAGCAGCTTGACGGGACAGACAAACAATGAGCAGTTCTTC. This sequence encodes CASSLTGQTNNEQFF.